The 25 T cell receptor beta chains reported below all come from one sample, sequenced in a study of T cells after posttransplantation cyclophosphamide. Some clones are missing from TCRdb's copy, which holds only in-frame ones; the method was immunoSEQ multiplex PCR. The sample has about 18,000 clones, approximately 87% seen once; the top ten hold over 7.5%. Sequencing was performed on memory CD4+ T cells sorted from blood. These receptors all come from a man aged 25 to 45 in good health and a related stem cell transplant donor.

This clone was seen only a few times. V is TRBV23-1 and J is TRBJ2-2, with 7 bases aligning to TRBD1. TRBV23-1 is classed as an ORF, of uncertain function. The CDR3 has 14 amino acids. Trimming removed 5 bases from V and 5 bases from J; junction bases left unmatched: 5. Here the CDR3 DNA reads TGCGCCAGCAGTAACCGGGACAGTACCGGGGAGCTGTTTTTT. Amino acids: CASSNRDSTGELFF.

This clone was detected a few times. V usage is TRBV19 and J usage is TRBJ1-5; 7 bases agree with TRBD1. CDR1 is LNHDA, CDR2 SQIVND, per germline (reference sequence). V was clipped by 6 bases and J by 7 bases; unmatched bases: 12. There are 15 residues in the CDR3. The CDR3 nucleotides are TGTGCCAGTAGAATCACAGGGGTTGAGGGACAGCCCCAGCATTTT. Its translation is CASRITGVEGQPQHF.

This chain uses TRBV19 with TRBJ1-6; 8 positions agree with TRBD1. The length of the CDR3 is 15 residues. J gave up 7 bases and V 4 bases, and 6 bases lay outside the gene matches. From germline, CDR1 is LNHDA and CDR2 SQIVND (reference sequence). The CDR3 sequence is CASSSTGQANSPLHF. CDR3 DNA sequence: TGTGCCAGTAGTAGTACGGGACAGGCGAATTCACCCCTCCACTTT.

This clone was recorded a few times. The V call is TRBV6-5, the J call TRBJ1-1, with D unclear. V gave up 1 base and J gave up 6 bases, with 6 bases separating them. Germline loops: CDR1 MNHEY, CDR2 SVGAGI. The CDR3 contains 12 residues. The CDR3 coding sequence is TGTGCCAGCAGTTACTGGGGAGCTGAAGCTTTCTTT. This sequence encodes CASSYWGAEAFF.

CDR3 residues: CASRRKAGNQPQHF. The DNA of the CDR3 is TGTGCCAGTAGGCGCAAAGCGGGCAATCAGCCCCAGCATTTT. This chain connects TRBV19 to TRBJ1-5; no reliable D call. CDR1 is LNHDA and CDR2 is SQIVND in the germline V gene (reference sequence). The ends were cut back, 6 bases at V and 2 bases at J, with 11 bases in the middle. This CDR3 region has 14 residues.

This chain connects TRBV25-1 to TRBJ1-2, with 8 bases identical to TRBD1. The CDR3 contains 14 residues. CDR1 is MGHDK, CDR2 SYGVNS, per germline. The junction had 8 bases not matched to a gene; V was cut back by 4 bases and J by 7 bases. The CDR3 spells CASSVTGGIGGYTF. The CDR3 DNA sequence: TGTGCCAGCAGTGTAACAGGGGGAATAGGTGGCTACACCTTC.

The chain carries TRBV6-6 and TRBJ2-3; tentative D call: TRBD1 (5 bases). This CDR3 region has 15 residues. Per germline, CDR1 MNHNY and CDR2 SVGAGI (reference sequence). Between the trimmed V and J ends, which lost 4 bases and 1 base, there was a span of 12 bases. CDR3 residues: CASSWADSRTDTQYF. In DNA form, the CDR3 reads TGTGCCAGCAGTTGGGCAGACAGCCGCACAGATACGCAGTATTTT.

This clone showed up just a few times. V is TRBV2 and J is TRBJ2-7; D gene unclear. The V gene's germline CDR1 is SNHLY and CDR2 FYNNEI. Between the trimmed V and J ends, which lost 4 bases and 1 base, there was a span of 11 bases. The CDR3 covers 14 residues. In DNA, the CDR3 is TGTGCCAGCAGTGCACGTAGAGCTTCCTACGAGCAGTACTTC. Translated: CASSARRASYEQYF.

V is TRBV19 and J is TRBJ2-5, with a weak D call TRBD2 (5 bases). V lost 4 bases, J lost 4 bases, and 16 bases lay in between. Germline V gives CDR1 LNHDA, CDR2 SQIVND (reference sequence). This CDR3 comprises 15 residues. The chain's CDR3 is CASSTSGKRRETQYF. CDR3 sequence (DNA): TGTGCCAGTAGTACCTCGGGAAAGAGGCGAGAGACCCAGTACTTC. Full variable domain (rest looked up from reference TRBV19 and TRBJ2-5): DGGITQSPKYLFRKEGQNVTLSCEQNLNHDAMYWYRQDPGQGLRLIYYSQIVNDFQKGDIAEGYSVSREKKESFPLTVTSAQKNPTAFYLCASSTSGKRRETQYFGPGTRLLVL.

This sequence joins TRBV18 and TRBJ2-1, with TRBD1 as a possible D gene (6 bases). Trimming left V 3 bases short and J 16 bases short, with 13 bases between. The CDR3 contains 11 residues. CDR1 KGHSH and CDR2 LQKENI come from the germline V gene. The CDR3 sequence is CASSPGDIKFF. The CDR3 DNA sequence: TGTGCCAGCTCACCCGGGGACATAAAATTCTTC. Together with reference TRBV18 and TRBJ2-1, the CDR3 gives the full variable domain: NAGVMQNPRHLVRRRGQEARLRCSPMKGHSHVYWYRQLPEEGLKFMVYLQKENIIDESGMPKERFSAEFPKEGPSILRIQQVVRGDSAAYFCASSPGDIKFFGPGTRLTVL.

CDR3 region: CAISESTGETQYF. The CDR3 bases are TGTGCCATCAGTGAGTCGACGGGAGAGACCCAGTACTTC. V is TRBV10-3 and J is TRBJ2-5; no definite D call. The length of the CDR3 is 13 residues. Trimming pared 0 bases from V and 4 bases from J, leaving 6 bases between. Per the germline V gene, CDR1 is ENHRY and CDR2 is SYGVKD.

The chain links TRBV11-2 to TRBJ2-2; unclear D gene. CDR1 is SGHAT and CDR2 is FQNNGV in the germline V gene. The V gene lost 2 bases and the J gene lost 2 bases, with 9 bases spanning the gap. The CDR3 is made up of 15 amino acids. The CDR3 bases are TGTGCCAGCAGCTTAAGATACTACAACACCGGGGAGCTGTTTTTT. Its translation: CASSLRYYNTGELFF.

This sequence joins TRBV7-9 and TRBJ2-7; D gene ambiguous. Germline values: CDR1 SEHNR, CDR2 FQNEAQ (reference sequence). CDR3 length equals 14 residues. V was clipped by 6 bases and J by 6 bases, with 18 bases between them. The CDR3 reads CASSSTLPSLEQYF. CDR3 nucleotides: TGTGCCAGCAGTTCTACCCTCCCCTCCCTCGAGCAGTACTTC.

The CDR3 nucleotides read TGTGCCAGCGCAGGGGGCGCACGGGCAAAACAGCCCCAGCATTTT. Its translation is CASAGGARAKQPQHF. The chain uses TRBV6-1 and TRBJ1-5, with 8 bases fitting TRBD1. V lost 8 bases and J lost 7; bases outside the gene matches: 13. From germline, CDR1 is MNHNS and CDR2 SASEGT. The CDR3 covers 15 residues.

The chain has TRBV19 and TRBJ2-1; D might be TRBD1 (6 bases). The CDR3 loop spans 15 amino acids. Germline V gene sequence: CDR1 LNHDA, CDR2 SQIVND (reference sequence). V lost 1 base and J lost 5, with 12 bases in between. The CDR3 reads CASSIGLQGHNEQFF. The CDR3 region has the DNA TGTGCCAGTAGTATAGGACTACAGGGCCACAATGAGCAGTTCTTC.

The V and J genes are TRBV5-4 and TRBJ2-6; a possible D gene is TRBD2 (7 bases). This CDR3 has 16 residues. Trimming pared 4 bases from V and 1 base from J, leaving 12 bases between. Germline CDR1 reads SGHNT; CDR2 reads YYREEE (reference sequence). The CDR3 DNA reads TGTGCCAGCAGCCCCCGGGGGGCGTCTGGGGCCAACGTCCTGACTTTC. It encodes CASSPRGASGANVLTF.

The gene calls are TRBV15 and TRBJ2-7; 8 bases fit TRBD2. V lost 3 bases, J lost 2 bases, and 6 bases stayed unmatched. CDR1 and CDR2 (germline): LNHNV, YYDKDF (reference sequence). CDR3 size: 15 residues. CDR3 sequence reads: CATSSGRGGTYEQYF. CDR3 sequence (DNA): TGTGCCACCAGCAGCGGACGGGGGGGAACCTACGAGCAGTACTTC.

The chain uses TRBV4-3 and TRBJ2-3; the match to TRBD2 covers 9 bases. The germline V gene encodes CDR1 LGHNA and CDR2 YSLEER. V was pared by 0 bases and J by 2 bases, with 6 bases of the junction left unmatched. CDR3 length: 17 residues. This CDR3 reads CASSQEAGGPYTDTQYF. CDR3 sequence (DNA): TGCGCCAGCAGCCAAGAGGCGGGGGGGCCCTACACAGATACGCAGTATTTT.

The DNA of the CDR3 is TGCGCCAGCAGCTTGGAGGCGGGGGGCGTCCGCATCGGGGAGCTGTTTTTT. Residues: CASSLEAGGVRIGELFF. The chain carries TRBV5-1 and TRBJ2-2; 8 bases fit TRBD2. After removal of 0 bases from V and 7 bases from J, the junction contained 11 bases not matched to a gene. CDR3 length: 17 amino acids. Looked up from germline, CDR1 is SGHRS and CDR2 is YFSETQ.

The CDR3 protein is CASKRRGQETQYF. DNA for the CDR3: TGTGCCAGCAAAAGGAGGGGACAAGAGACCCAGTACTTC. The chain recombines TRBV27 with TRBJ2-5; the D gene is possibly TRBD2 (6 bases). V was cut by 7 bases and J by 2 bases, with 11 bases left in between. This CDR3 spans 13 amino acids. The V gene's germline CDR1 is MNHEY and CDR2 SMNVEV (reference sequence).

This chain links TRBV5-1 with TRBJ2-1, with 10 bases that match TRBD2. The CDR3 loop spans 17 amino acids. From germline, CDR1 is SGHRS and CDR2 YFSETQ. Trimming took 4 bases from V and 0 from J; bases not matched to a gene: 7. CDR3: CASSLRAGGSSYNEQFF. The CDR3 coding sequence is TGCGCCAGCAGCCTCAGAGCGGGGGGGAGCTCCTACAATGAGCAGTTCTTC.

This clone showed up just once. This rearrangement joins TRBV5-4 to TRBJ1-2; 9 bases are shared with TRBD1. V lost 4 bases and J lost 9; bases outside the gene matches: 19. Looked up from germline, CDR1 is SGHNT and CDR2 is YYREEE (reference sequence). The CDR3 extends over 17 amino acids. The CDR3 DNA reads as TGTGCCAGCAGCCCGTCCCGGGACAGGGCTGGAGGGGGTCGCTACACCTTC. It translates to CASSPSRDRAGGGRYTF.

V gene TRBV6-1 combines with J gene TRBJ2-7; 7 bases align to TRBD2. Looked up from germline, CDR1 is MNHNS and CDR2 is SASEGT. The CDR3 has 13 residues. The ends lost 6 bases at V and 2 bases at J; junction bases unmatched: 4. CDR3 nucleotide sequence: TGTGCCAGCAGGGTCGGGGGGACCTACGAGCAGTACTTC. It specifies CASRVGGTYEQYF.

V usage is TRBV5-1 and J usage is TRBJ2-6; D not resolved. The CDR3 has 14 amino acids. Per the germline V gene, CDR1 is SGHRS and CDR2 is YFSETQ. Between the trimmed V and J ends, which lost 5 bases and 0 bases, there was a span of 6 bases. CDR3 region: CASSQDSGANVLTF. The CDR3 nucleotides read TGCGCCAGCAGTCAGGACTCTGGGGCCAACGTCCTGACTTTC.

This chain joins TRBV6-1 and TRBJ1-1, with D perhaps matching TRBD1 (6 bases). V shed 5 bases and J shed 6 bases, with 10 bases lying between them. The CDR3 is made up of 12 amino acids. Germline lookup yields CDR1 MNHNS and CDR2 SASEGT. The CDR3 loop is CASSTGYAEAFF. The CDR3 coding sequence is TGTGCCAGCAGTACAGGGTACGCTGAAGCTTTCTTT.